This passage covers 15 T cell receptor beta chains from one sample sequenced in a study of blood T cell repertoires in COVID-19. TCRdb's copy holds only in-frame clones and misses some; the assay was immunoSEQ multiplex PCR. The data contain over 200,000 clones, around 86% of them seen just once; the ten biggest clones take up roughly 16%. Sequencing input: PBMCs or T cells enriched from blood (not recorded which). Receptors originate from a man between 18 and 35 years old who had recovered from COVID-19.

This sequence joins TRBV6-5 and TRBJ1-5, with TRBD1 matching 7 bases. The CDR3 sequence is 15 residues long. Germline trimming cut 6 bases from V and 6 bases from J; bases unmatched to any gene: 11. Germline V gene data show CDR1 as MNHEY and CDR2 as SVGAGI. The CDR3 DNA reads as TGTGCCAGCAGCGTTACCGGGGCAGGGGGTCAGCCCCAGCATTTT. Protein: CASSVTGAGGQPQHF.

V and J are TRBV5-1 and TRBJ2-5; 8 bases align to TRBD2. This CDR3 has 16 residues. Per germline, CDR1 SGHRS and CDR2 YFSETQ. V lost 0 bases to trimming and J lost 4 bases; unmatched junction nucleotides: 8. CDR3: CASSLVSSGGTETQYF. The CDR3 bases are TGCGCCAGCAGCTTGGTTTCCAGCGGGGGTACAGAGACCCAGTACTTC.

The chain combines TRBV19 with TRBJ1-2; TRBD1 aligns across 7 bases. There are 15 residues in the CDR3. The junction had 12 bases not matched to a gene; V was cut back by 5 bases and J by 6 bases. Germline V gene sequence: CDR1 LNHDA, CDR2 SQIVND (reference sequence). The CDR3 here is CASSPARAGGNGYTF. CDR3 bases: TGTGCCAGTAGTCCAGCCCGGGCAGGGGGAAATGGCTACACCTTC.

The chain recombines TRBV7-6 with TRBJ1-2, with unresolved D. CDR1 and CDR2 from the germline V gene are SGHVS and FNYEAQ. Trimming left V 0 bases short and J 7 bases short, with 12 bases between. CDR3 length equals 14 residues. The CDR3 reads CASSLASRESGYTF. CDR3 in DNA: TGTGCCAGCAGCTTAGCGAGCCGGGAGAGTGGCTACACCTTC.

V usage is TRBV11-2 and J usage is TRBJ2-7; TRBD2 aligns across 7 bases. Germline values: CDR1 SGHAT, CDR2 FQNNGV. V lost 2 bases and J lost 6; bases outside the gene matches: 10. The CDR3 sequence is 15 residues long. The CDR3 DNA reads as TGTGCCAGCAGCTTACAGAGCGGGGTTAATGGCGAGCAGTACTTC. This gives the protein CASSLQSGVNGEQYF. The variable domain in full, completed from reference TRBV11-2 and TRBJ2-7, reads EAGVAQSPRYKIIEKRQSVAFWCNPISGHATLYWYQQILGQGPKLLIQFQNNGVVDDSQLPKDRFSAERLKGVDSTLKIQPAKLEDSAVYLCASSLQSGVNGEQYFGPGTRLTVT.

V gene TRBV14 combines with J gene TRBJ2-5; TRBD2 matches at 7 bases. The CDR3 is 15 amino acids. CDR1 is SGHDN, CDR2 FVKESK, per germline. J lost 10 bases, V lost 1 base, and 12 bases had no gene match. The CDR3 bases are TGTGCCAGCAGCCAAGTCACGGGGGGACTCGGGGACCAGTACTTC. Encoded protein: CASSQVTGGLGDQYF.

V gene TRBV7-9 combines with J gene TRBJ2-7; tentatively, D is TRBD2 (5 bases). The V gene's germline CDR1 is SEHNR and CDR2 FQNEAQ (reference sequence). V was shortened by 1 base and J by 7 bases, with 17 bases between the two germline ends. The CDR3 length is 15 residues. The CDR3 DNA is TGTGCCAGCAGCTTAGTAGGTGGTGGGTCGGGGGAGCAGTACTTC. Protein: CASSLVGGGSGEQYF.

The chain employs TRBV6-4 and TRBJ2-3; 7 bases line up with TRBD1. The CDR3 spans 14 residues. J lost 2 bases, V lost 6 bases, and 5 bases had no gene match. CDR1 is MRHNA, CDR2 SNTAGT, per germline. CDR3 loop: CASSEDRATDTQYF. The CDR3 DNA is TGTGCCAGCAGCGAAGACAGGGCCACAGATACGCAGTATTTT.

A few counts support this clone. The chain combines TRBV24-1 with TRBJ2-2; TRBD1 matches 8 bases. The junction had 3 bases not matched to a gene; V was cut back by 3 bases and J by 7 bases. CDR1 is KGHDR and CDR2 is SFDVKD in the germline V gene. The CDR3 extends over 14 amino acids. The CDR3 bases are TGTGCCACCAGTGATGGTGACAGGGGCGGGGAGCTGTTTTTT. Translation: CATSDGDRGGELFF.

The J gene is TRBJ1-1, the V gene TRBV4-1, with D possibly TRBD1 on 6 matching bases. Germline values: CDR1 MGHRA, CDR2 YSYEKL. The V gene lost 0 bases and the J gene lost 4 bases, with 15 bases spanning the gap. There are 16 residues in the CDR3. CDR3 in DNA: TGCGCCAGCAGCCAAGATTCGGGGCAGGGGCTCACTGAAGCTTTCTTT. The encoded protein is CASSQDSGQGLTEAFF.

The rearrangement uses TRBV6-5 and TRBJ2-5; D is uncertain. Germline V gives CDR1 MNHEY, CDR2 SVGAGI. The CDR3 has 13 residues. V was cut by 6 bases and J by 5 bases, with 13 bases left in between. CDR3 bases: TGTGCCAGCAGGGCAGGTGTCACCGAGACCCAGTACTTC. Translating it yields CASRAGVTETQYF.

V usage is TRBV5-1 and J usage is TRBJ1-2; a weak D match, TRBD1 (6 bases). The germline gives CDR1 SGHRS, CDR2 YFSETQ. This CDR3 comprises 12 residues. V dropped 0 bases and J dropped 7 bases, with 7 bases sitting between them. The CDR3 DNA reads as TGCGCCAGCAGCTTGGAACAGGGTGGCTACACCTTC. This encodes CASSLEQGGYTF.

This clone was recorded once. The chain has TRBV15 and TRBJ1-5; D unclear. The CDR3 length is 16 residues. Deletions cut 0 bases from V and 1 base from J, with 10 bases between. Per the germline V gene, CDR1 is LNHNV and CDR2 is YYDKDF (reference sequence). The CDR3 reads CATSRDPAGSNQPQHF. CDR3 nucleotides: TGTGCCACCAGCAGAGATCCGGCAGGAAGCAATCAGCCCCAGCATTTT. Filled out from reference TRBV15 and TRBJ1-5, the complete variable domain reads DAMVIQNPRYQVTQFGKPVTLSCSQTLNHNVMYWYQQKSSQAPKLLFHYYDKDFNNEADTPDNFQSRRPNTSFCFLDIRSPGLGDTAMYLCATSRDPAGSNQPQHFGDGTRLSIL.

The V call is TRBV7-2, the J call TRBJ1-5; D is unclear. The CDR3 spans 13 residues. Germline assignment: CDR1 SGHTA and CDR2 FQGNSA. The V end was cut by 8 bases, the J end by 0 bases, with 8 bases between. Written as DNA, the CDR3 is TGTGCCAGCTCTAAATATAGCAATCAGCCCCAGCATTTT. This codes for CASSKYSNQPQHF.

The chain combines TRBV30 with TRBJ2-3; TRBD1 agrees at 9 bases. V was clipped by 4 bases and J by 0 bases; unmatched bases: 2. The CDR3 covers 14 residues. CDR1 and CDR2 (germline): GTSNPN, SVGIG (reference sequence). This CDR3 is CAWTGTGSTDTQYF. The CDR3 nucleotides are TGTGCCTGGACCGGGACAGGGAGCACAGATACGCAGTATTTT. Full variable domain (remainder filled in from reference TRBV30 and TRBJ2-3): SQTIHQWPATLVQPVGSPLSLECTVEGTSNPNLYWYRQAAGRGLQLLFYSVGIGQISSEVPQNLSASRPQDRQFILSSKKLLLSDSGFYLCAWTGTGSTDTQYFGPGTRLTVL.